This T cell receptor (beta chain) was captured by sequencing in a study of blood T cell repertoires in COVID-19. For the study at large: The United States, Italy and Spain were the sources of the acute and convalescent COVID-19 samples. The cDNA or gDNA used as material had been derived from T cells, B-cell-depleted T cells, or PBMCs.

This clone has more than one count but fewer than ten. The V gene lost 5 bases and the J gene lost 2 bases, with 13 bases spanning the gap. The CDR3 has 14 amino acids. The germline CDR1 and CDR2 sequences are SGHVS and FQNEAQ. Generated by immunoSEQ multiplex PCR, the TCRdb table keeps only in-frame clones and is missing some. Of roughly 240,000 clones in the sample, 86% were seen once. The chain has TRBV7-8 and TRBJ2-7; weak D call: TRBD1 (5 bases). What was sequenced was peripheral blood. The receptor was isolated from a woman aged 60-75 years who had recovered from COVID-19. DNA for the CDR3: TGTGCCAGCAGCCACACGCGGACAACCTACGAGCAGTACTTC. It specifies CASSHTRTTYEQYF. Complete variable domain (other parts from reference TRBV7-8 and TRBJ2-7): GAGVSQSPRYKVAKRGQDVALRCDPISGHVSLFWYQQALGQGPEFLTYFQNEAQLDKSGLPSDRFFAERPEGSVSTLKIQRTQQEDSAVYLCASSHTRTTYEQYFGPGTRLTVT.